This TCR beta chain stems from a study of low-dose radiotherapy and immunotherapy resistance in tumors. The overall study: Cohort 1 was treated with 0.5 Gy per fraction at 2-week intervals, amounting to 6.5 Gy overall. It was every two weeks, one day before radiation and immunotherapy, that intravenous cyclophosphamide 200 mg/m2 was given.

In this sample, this clonotype turned up many times. Time point described: before trial treatment. First-strand cDNA relied on TRAV- and TRBV-specific primers spanning alpha and beta chains. Both a constant-region primer and a V-primer adapter served to amplify TCRs across 15 to 25 PCR cycles. Amplification of isolated mRNA was accomplished via in vitro transcription. A single record per CDR3 protein comes from TCRdb applying MiXCR to the reads. Of about 89,000 distinct CDR3 sequences in the sample, roughly a tenth were seen once. Germline V gives CDR1 MNHEY, CDR2 SVGEGT. V shed 7 bases and J shed 6 bases, with 13 bases lying between them. The CDR3 covers 13 residues.

The chain combines TRBV6-2 or TRBV6-3 with TRBJ2-1; the D gene is possibly TRBD2 (5 bases). The sequencing used PBMCs, collected before treatment. The sequence derives from a male donor with prostate cancer. The DNA of the CDR3 is TGTGCCAGCAACCCTAGCCCCCCCAATGAGCAGTTCTTC. Amino acids: CASNPSPPNEQFF.